Each of the 25 T cell receptor beta chains below was sequenced from the same sample in a study of T cell changes during pregnancy in multiple sclerosis. Some clones are missing from TCRdb's copy, which holds only in-frame ones; the method was immunoSEQ multiplex PCR. Of 70,000 or so clones detected, 91% appear once; the ten largest clones hold approximately 0.71%. The material sequenced was peripheral blood, taken in the third trimester of pregnancy. All receptors derive from a female donor in good health, enrolled as a control in a pregnancy study.

V gene TRBV5-1 combines with J gene TRBJ1-1, with D possibly matching TRBD1 (6 bases). V gave up 3 bases and J gave up 4 bases, with 16 bases separating them. Looked up from germline, CDR1 is SGHRS and CDR2 is YFSETQ. The CDR3 extends over 15 amino acids. The CDR3 coding sequence is TGCGCCAGCAGCTCAACGGGGGGCGGGGGCACTGAAGCTTTCTTT. As protein: CASSSTGGGGTEAFF.

The chain combines TRBV25-1 with TRBJ2-7; weak D call: TRBD1 (6 bases). The CDR3 consists of 15 residues. Germline V gene data show CDR1 as MGHDK and CDR2 as SYGVNS. V was clipped by 4 bases and J by 2 bases, with 15 bases between them. In nucleotides, the CDR3 is TGTGCCAGCAGTGGAGGAACAGGGCGCCCCTACGAGCAGTACTTC. This translates into CASSGGTGRPYEQYF.

This chain joins TRBV2 and TRBJ1-1; D gene ambiguous. Trimming cost V 4 bases and J 5 bases, with 14 bases left between them. The CDR3 length is 14 residues. Germline lookup yields CDR1 SNHLY and CDR2 FYNNEI. CDR3 DNA sequence: TGTGCCAGCAGTGGAGGGCGCGGATGGACTGAAGCTTTCTTT. Its protein is CASSGGRGWTEAFF.

The rearrangement links TRBV14 to TRBJ2-1; 10 nucleotides match TRBD2. V was clipped by 4 bases and J by 5 bases; unmatched bases: 8. This CDR3 spans 16 amino acids. Germline loops: CDR1 SGHDN, CDR2 FVKESK. The CDR3 nucleotides are TGTGCCAGCAGCCCCCTGACTAGCGGGCTTAACAATGAGCAGTTCTTC. Translating gives CASSPLTSGLNNEQFF.

The sample holds one count of this clone. This chain joins TRBV10-2 and TRBJ2-7; 13 nucleotides agree with TRBD2. V shed 3 bases and J 2 bases; nucleotides not matched to a gene: 7. From germline, CDR1 is WSHSY and CDR2 SAAADI. The CDR3 length is 17 residues. CDR3 coding DNA: TGCGCCAGCAGTGATCACGGACTAGCGGGGGTAACCTACGAGCAGTACTTC. Its translation: CASSDHGLAGVTYEQYF.

This chain links TRBV11-2 with TRBJ1-2, with a possible D match to TRBD1 (6 bases). The CDR3 contains 17 residues. Trimming stripped 0 bases from V and 5 bases from J, with 19 bases between. The germline gives CDR1 SGHAT, CDR2 FQNNGV. CDR3 region: CASSLDRTTGFLYGYTF. Here the CDR3 DNA reads TGTGCCAGCAGCTTAGACCGCACAACAGGGTTCCTGTATGGCTACACCTTC.

This rearrangement joins TRBV6-6 to TRBJ2-7; 8 bases are a match to TRBD2. J gave up 1 base and V 2 bases, and 4 bases lay outside the gene matches. Germline-derived CDR1 and CDR2 are MNHNY and SVGAGI (reference sequence). CDR3 length: 15 residues. The CDR3 DNA sequence: TGTGCCAGCAGTTACCGTCTAGCGGGTTCCTACGAGCAGTACTTC. Translation gives CASSYRLAGSYEQYF.

The chain joins TRBV6-5 to TRBJ1-6; 8 nucleotides align to TRBD1. J gave up 8 bases and V 2 bases, and 5 bases lay outside the gene matches. From germline, CDR1 is MNHEY and CDR2 SVGAGI. The CDR3 consists of 15 residues. The CDR3 sequence is CASSYGGQGHSPLHF. CDR3 sequence (DNA): TGTGCCAGCAGTTACGGAGGACAGGGACATTCACCCCTCCACTTT.

This chain uses TRBV7-2 with TRBJ2-3; D is uncertain. CDR1 is SGHTA, CDR2 FQGNSA, per germline. Trimming removed 2 bases at V and 4 bases at J, with 7 bases between. The CDR3 is 13 residues long. CDR3 sequence reads: CASSLLASDTQYF. The CDR3 DNA is TGTGCCAGCAGCTTATTGGCCTCAGATACGCAGTATTTT.

This clone appeared a single time. This sequence joins TRBV9 and TRBJ2-1; tentatively, D is TRBD2 (6 bases). V lost 2 bases and J lost 4, with 19 bases in between. Per germline, CDR1 SGDLS and CDR2 YYNGEE. CDR3 size: 17 residues. The CDR3 nucleotides are TGTGCCAGCAGCGTGGGCGGGCTCCCAGGAGGGTACAATGAGCAGTTCTTC. This translates into CASSVGGLPGGYNEQFF.

The rearrangement uses TRBV9 and TRBJ1-1, with TRBD1 matching over 7 bases. Per germline, CDR1 SGDLS and CDR2 YYNGEE. The CDR3 consists of 13 residues. The V segment lost 3 bases and the J segment 3 bases; nucleotides outside the gene matches: 2. Here the CDR3 DNA reads TGTGCCAGCAGCGGAGGGACAGACACTGAAGCTTTCTTT. Protein: CASSGGTDTEAFF.

The V gene is TRBV6-6, the J gene TRBJ2-7, with TRBD1 matching over 8 bases. The CDR3 loop spans 14 amino acids. Germline CDR1 is MNHNY and CDR2 is SVGAGI (reference sequence). Unmatched junction bases numbered 11, after V lost 7 bases and J lost 6 bases. The CDR3 region has the DNA TGTGCCAGCATTATATCCGGGACAGGTGGCGAGCAGTACTTC. It codes for CASIISGTGGEQYF.

The chain couples TRBV5-6 to TRBJ1-6, with D perhaps matching TRBD1 (5 bases). Germline loops: CDR1 SGHDT, CDR2 YYEEEE. This CDR3 is 14 amino acids long. V was trimmed by 2 bases and J by 4 bases, leaving 7 bases between them. The CDR3 is CASSFGHYNSPLHF. The CDR3 bases are TGTGCCAGCAGCTTCGGACATTATAATTCACCCCTCCACTTT.

This chain links TRBV11-2 with TRBJ1-2; a possible D gene is TRBD1 (6 bases). V lost 5 bases and J 1 base, leaving 14 bases between the germline ends. In germline, CDR1 is SGHAT, CDR2 FQNNGV. CDR3 size: 15 residues. The CDR3 here is CASSPWTDINYGYTF. In DNA, the CDR3 is TGTGCCAGCAGCCCCTGGACAGATATTAACTATGGCTACACCTTC.

This chain uses TRBV7-9 with TRBJ1-1; D is uncertain. Germline assignment: CDR1 SEHNR and CDR2 FQNEAQ (reference sequence). Trimming removed 1 base from V and 3 bases from J, with 3 bases in between. The CDR3 is made up of 12 amino acids. The CDR3 DNA reads as TGTGCCAGCAGCTTAGAGCACACTGAAGCTTTCTTT. Translated: CASSLEHTEAFF.

The chain recombines TRBV7-9 with TRBJ2-3; 8 bases are a match to TRBD2. CDR3 length: 16 residues. Germline V CDR1 and CDR2: SEHNR, FQNEAQ (reference sequence). V gave up 8 bases and J gave up 2 bases; unmatched junction bases: 12. The CDR3 reads CASGERGGILTDTQYF. In DNA, the CDR3 is TGTGCCAGCGGGGAACGGGGGGGGATACTCACAGATACGCAGTATTTT.

CDR3 bases: TGTGCCAGCAGTTACAGGGGCATGAGTCAGCCCCAGCATTTT. It encodes CASSYRGMSQPQHF. The chain links TRBV25-1 to TRBJ1-5, with TRBD1 matching over 7 bases. V gave up 5 bases and J gave up 6 bases; unmatched junction bases: 7. Germline loops: CDR1 MGHDK, CDR2 SYGVNS. CDR3 length equals 14 residues.

This rearrangement joins TRBV15 to TRBJ2-6, with 9 bases matching TRBD1. V lost 8 bases to trimming and J lost 1 base; unmatched junction nucleotides: 3. Germline loops: CDR1 LNHNV, CDR2 YYDKDF (reference sequence). This CDR3 has 15 amino acids. Written as DNA, the CDR3 is TGTGCCACCGGACAGGGGCTATCTGGGGCCAACGTCCTGACTTTC. Amino acids: CATGQGLSGANVLTF.

This clone was recorded once. The chain has TRBV7-2 and TRBJ2-7, with D perhaps TRBD2 (6 bases). The V end was cut by 7 bases, the J end by 4 bases, with 14 bases between. From germline, CDR1 is SGHTA and CDR2 FQGNSA. The CDR3 has 13 residues. CDR3 residues: CASTGGPGYEQYF. CDR3 bases: TGTGCCAGCACCGGGGGACCCGGATACGAGCAGTACTTC.

The CDR3 nucleotides read TGCGCCAGCAGTGAGTCACGGGCTTTCTTT. It is translated as CASSESRAFF. V usage is TRBV10-1 and J usage is TRBJ1-1; D call uncertain. This CDR3 has 10 amino acids. V lost 0 bases to trimming and J lost 11 bases, with 4 bases between them. CDR1 and CDR2 (germline): WNHNN, SYGVQD (reference sequence).

The table lists this clone with a count of one. The V call is TRBV4-1, the J call TRBJ2-3; TRBD2 aligns across 7 bases. Trimming took 0 bases from V and 1 from J; bases not matched to a gene: 10. In germline, CDR1 is MGHRA, CDR2 YSYEKL. The length of the CDR3 is 18 residues. The CDR3, as DNA: TGCGCCAGCAGCCAAGAGCTAGCTAGCGGAATTCGCACAGATACGCAGTATTTT. Its translation: CASSQELASGIRTDTQYF.

The rearrangement links TRBV19 to TRBJ1-1; TRBD1 is a possible D gene (5 bases). Germline lookup yields CDR1 LNHDA and CDR2 SQIVND (reference sequence). The CDR3 spans 14 residues. V was pared by 3 bases and J by 5 bases, with 13 bases between. The CDR3 nucleotides are TGTGCCAGTAGTATTTGGGGGGAGGAGACTGAAGCTTTCTTT. Translated: CASSIWGEETEAFF.

The rearrangement uses TRBV4-3 and TRBJ2-1; TRBD1 might be the D (6 bases). From germline, CDR1 is LGHNA and CDR2 YSLEER. The CDR3 totals 17 residues. Trimming shortened V by 0 bases and J by 3 bases, and 15 bases separated the two germline ends. The DNA of the CDR3 is TGCGCCAGCAGCCAAGATCACAGGGTTGAGGGCTACAATGAGCAGTTCTTC. Translation gives CASSQDHRVEGYNEQFF.

There are a few counts of this clone. The chain couples TRBV7-9 to TRBJ1-1; D unclear. The CDR3 totals 15 residues. The V gene's germline CDR1 is SEHNR and CDR2 FQNEAQ (reference sequence). V lost 4 bases, J lost 1 base, and 13 bases lay in between. DNA of the CDR3: TGTGCCAGCAGCTCCCCGAGAGGTTCGAACACTGAAGCTTTCTTT. This gives the protein CASSSPRGSNTEAFF.

The chain carries TRBV14 and TRBJ2-1; tentative D call: TRBD2 (5 bases). This CDR3 spans 12 amino acids. The V gene lost 8 bases and the J gene lost 4 bases, with 9 bases spanning the gap. Germline V lookup: CDR1 SGHDN, CDR2 FVKESK. CDR3 nucleotide sequence: TGTGCCAGCGGACGGGGATACAATGAGCAGTTCTTC. Translating gives CASGRGYNEQFF.